The 14 T cell receptor beta chains below come from one sample, sequenced in a study of T cell clusters in autoimmune cytopenias. One tube held mixed TRB-A and TRB-B primer pools for touch-down PCR. TCRdb reworked the multiplex PCR reads into one entry per CDR3 protein, no DNA. The table lists about 6,300 distinct CDR3 sequences. TRB was amplified from 250 ng of peripheral blood genomic DNA per sample. These same records also appear under a second study, on T cell repertoires in aging, cancer and after chemotherapy.

Material: peripheral blood. All receptors come from a human donor in good health.

This chain links TRBV12-3 or TRBV12-4 with TRBJ2-5; TCRdb lists TRBD1, though no DNA is available to test this call. The CDR3 consists of 15 residues. CDR3 sequence: CASNADRGKQETQYF.

The rearrangement joins TRBV5-1 to TRBJ2-7; without DNA, the TCRdb call of TRBD2 cannot be checked. The CDR3 spans 14 residues. Germline V lookup: CDR1 SGHRS, CDR2 YFSETQ. CDR3: CASSYEGLSYEQYF.

The CDR3 reads CAISDGAGRTGYTF. This chain joins TRBV10-3 and TRBJ1-2; TCRdb picks TRBD1, but there is no DNA to check that call. CDR3 length: 14 residues. CDR1 is ENHRY, CDR2 SYGVKD, per germline.

Considering frequency, this clonotype is medium-sized. The chain links TRBV30 to TRBJ2-3; TCRdb's D gene call, TRBD1, goes unchecked for lack of DNA. CDR3 length: 15 amino acids. CDR1 and CDR2 from the germline V gene are GTSNPN and SVGIG (reference sequence). This CDR3 reads CAWTTRWGRTDTQYF.

The chain carries TRBV19 and TRBJ1-2; TCRdb picks TRBD1, but there is no DNA to check that call. This CDR3 is 13 amino acids long. The V gene's germline CDR1 is LNHDA and CDR2 SQIVND (reference sequence). CDR3: CASSGGTPPGYTF.

By frequency, this clonotype is medium-sized. The chain combines TRBV13 with TRBJ1-3. The CDR3 length is 14 residues. Germline CDR1 PRHDT, CDR2 FYEKMQ (reference sequence). The CDR3 loop reads CASSLGTTGNTIYF.

This chain uses TRBV13 with TRBJ1-1; TCRdb designates TRBD1, a call that cannot be tested without DNA. The CDR3 runs to 15 residues. CDR1 and CDR2 from the germline V gene are PRHDT and FYEKMQ (reference sequence). CDR3: CASSHRGRGDTEAFF.

This CDR3 reads CASSTDSYGYTF. This chain connects TRBV5-6 to TRBJ1-2; the D call of TRBD1 rests on TCRdb alone, since no DNA is present to check it. This CDR3 spans 12 amino acids. Germline V CDR1 and CDR2: SGHDT, YYEEEE.

This chain connects TRBV13 to TRBJ1-6; lacking DNA, the TRBD1 call made by TCRdb goes unchecked. Germline CDR1 reads PRHDT; CDR2 reads FYEKMQ (reference sequence). The length of the CDR3 is 17 residues. The CDR3 is CVSSLAAQGREGSPLHF.

The V call is TRBV7-9, the J call TRBJ1-1; the TCRdb call, TRBD1, lacks DNA for checking. This CDR3 spans 13 amino acids. Germline V gene sequence: CDR1 SEHNR, CDR2 FQNEAQ (reference sequence). CDR3 region: CASSSPGVTEAFF.

This sequence joins TRBV13 and TRBJ2-2; TCRdb's D call, TRBD1, is unchecked because there is no DNA. The V gene's germline CDR1 is PRHDT and CDR2 FYEKMQ (reference sequence). The CDR3 is 16 residues long. CDR3 protein: CASSLGLAGHTGELFF. Complete variable domain (other parts from reference TRBV13 and TRBJ2-2): AAGVIQSPRHLIKEKRETATLKCYPIPRHDTVYWYQQGPGQDPQFLISFYEKMQSDKGSIPDRFSAQQFSDYHSELNMSSLELGDSALYFCASSLGLAGHTGELFFGEGSRLTVL.

This clonotype is labeled medium-sized (0.01 to 0.1%) based on frequency. The chain joins TRBV11-3 to TRBJ2-7; TCRdb names TRBD2, which stays unverified in the absence of DNA. Germline V CDR1 and CDR2: SGHNT, YENEEA. The CDR3 covers 16 residues. This CDR3 is CASSTWEGEFNGEQYF.

CDR3 amino acids: CASRLDSNQPQHF. The rearrangement joins TRBV12-3 or TRBV12-4 to TRBJ1-5. The CDR3 runs to 13 residues.

The rearrangement uses TRBV29-1 and TRBJ1-2; lacking DNA, the TRBD1 call made by TCRdb goes unchecked. Germline lookup yields CDR1 SQVTM and CDR2 ANQGSEA. The CDR3 extends over 12 amino acids. CDR3 residues: CSEGQGAGGYTF.